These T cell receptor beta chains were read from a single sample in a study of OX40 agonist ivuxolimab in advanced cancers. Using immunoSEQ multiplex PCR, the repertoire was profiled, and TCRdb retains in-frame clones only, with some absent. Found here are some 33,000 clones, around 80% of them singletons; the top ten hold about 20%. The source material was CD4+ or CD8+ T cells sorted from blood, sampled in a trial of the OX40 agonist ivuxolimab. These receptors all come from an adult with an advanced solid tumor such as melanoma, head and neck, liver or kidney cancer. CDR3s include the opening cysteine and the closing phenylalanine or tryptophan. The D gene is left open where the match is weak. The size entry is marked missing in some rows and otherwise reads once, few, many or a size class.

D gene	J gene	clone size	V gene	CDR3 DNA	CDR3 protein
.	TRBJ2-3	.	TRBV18	TGTGCCAGCTCACCCGGGGCCACAGATACGCAGTATTTT	CASSPGATDTQYF
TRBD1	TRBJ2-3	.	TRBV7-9	TGTGCCAGCAGCTGGGACAGTGGCACAGATACGCAGTATTTT	CASSWDSGTDTQYF
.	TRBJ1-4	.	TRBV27	TGTGCCAGCAGTTTATCGGGTGAAAAACTGTTTTTT	CASSLSGEKLFF
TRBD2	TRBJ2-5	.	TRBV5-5	TGTGCCAGCAGCTTTGTGGGAGGGCCGCGAGAGACCCAGTACTTC	CASSFVGGPRETQYF
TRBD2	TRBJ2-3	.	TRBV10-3	TGTGCCATTAGCGGGAGCGCAGATACGCAGTATTTT	CAISGSADTQYF
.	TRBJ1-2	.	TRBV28	TGTGCCAGCAGTTTCCCCGGACGGGGCTACACCTTC	CASSFPGRGYTF
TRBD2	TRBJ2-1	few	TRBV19	TGTGCCAGTAGTACACCGGGACTATACTACAATGAGCAGTTCTTC	CASSTPGLYYNEQFF
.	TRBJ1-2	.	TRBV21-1	TGTGCCAGCAGCATCGGACCGAGTGGCTACACCTTC	CASSIGPSGYTF
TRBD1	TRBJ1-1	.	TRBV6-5	TGTGCCAGCAGTTACTCAGGGGGCTTGAACACTGAAGCTTTCTTT	CASSYSGGLNTEAFF
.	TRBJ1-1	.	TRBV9	TGTGCCAGCAGCGCCGCCGGGACGGGGAACACTGAAGCTTTCTTT	CASSAAGTGNTEAFF
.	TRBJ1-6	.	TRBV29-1	TGCGGAATCTCGGGCAGCGGAGGCCATAGGGATTCACCCCTCCACTTT	CGISGSGGHRDSPLHF
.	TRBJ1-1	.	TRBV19	TGTGCCAGTAGTCCCGGGGCGGCACCCATGAACACTGAAGCTTTCTTT	CASSPGAAPMNTEAFF
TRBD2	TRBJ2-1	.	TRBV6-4	TGTGCCAGCAGTAACGAGCAGCGGGAAGGCAATGAGCAGTTCTTC	CASSNEQREGNEQFF
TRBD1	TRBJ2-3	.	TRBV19	TGTGCCAGTAGTACCGGGACAGGGAGGATCGATACGCAGTATTTT	CASSTGTGRIDTQYF
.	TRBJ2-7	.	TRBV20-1	TGCAGTGCGTCAGGGCTGGACGAGCAGTACTTC	CSASGLDEQYF
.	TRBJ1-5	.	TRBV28	TGTGCCAGCACCACTCGGCAGGTTAGCAATCAGCCCCAGCATTTT	CASTTRQVSNQPQHF
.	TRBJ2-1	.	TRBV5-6	TGTGCCAGCAGCTTGGTAGGGCACAATGAGCAGTTCTTC	CASSLVGHNEQFF
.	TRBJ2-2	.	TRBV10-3	TGTGCCATCAGTGACTCAGGTGGCAGGGGTGGCACCGGGGAGCTGTTTTTT	CAISDSGGRGGTGELFF
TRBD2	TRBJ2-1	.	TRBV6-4	TGTGCCAGCAGTGATGAGGGGACTAGCGCCTACAATGAGCAGTTCTTC	CASSDEGTSAYNEQFF
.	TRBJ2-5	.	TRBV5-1	TGCGCCAGCAGCAACCCTAGTGAAGAGACCCAGTACTTC	CASSNPSEETQYF
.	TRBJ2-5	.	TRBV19	TGTGCCAGTAGTCTGGGCGGGAACGACCAAGAGACCCAGTACTTC	CASSLGGNDQETQYF
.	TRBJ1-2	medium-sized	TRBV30	TGTGCCTGGAGTCCGACGGTAGCTGGTAGCTATGGCTACACCTTC	CAWSPTVAGSYGYTF
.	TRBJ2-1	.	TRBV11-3	TGTGCCAGCAGCTTCCGGGGCCCCAATGAGCAGTTCTTC	CASSFRGPNEQFF
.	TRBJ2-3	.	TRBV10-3	TGTGCCATCACTCTAGGGGGGGGCACAGATACGCAGTATTTT	CAITLGGGTDTQYF
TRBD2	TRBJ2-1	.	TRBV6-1	TGTGCCAGCAGTGAAATGGCGGGGGGGCCGGTGTACAATGAGCAGTTCTTC	CASSEMAGGPVYNEQFF
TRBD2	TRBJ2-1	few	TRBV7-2	TGTGCCAGCCAAAGGGGGCTAGCGGGGGCAAATGAGCAGTTCTTC	CASQRGLAGANEQFF
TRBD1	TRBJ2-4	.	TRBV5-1	TGCGCCAGCAGCTTGGTTTACAGGGGGCGAAAAAACATTCAGTACTTC	CASSLVYRGRKNIQYF
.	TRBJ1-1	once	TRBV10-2	TGCGCCAGCTCCACTGGAACGAGGGGTGGCACTGAAGCTTTCTTT	CASSTGTRGGTEAFF
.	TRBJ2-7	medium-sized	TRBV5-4	TGTGCCAGCAGGAAACCAGGGAACGAGCAGTACTTC	CASRKPGNEQYF
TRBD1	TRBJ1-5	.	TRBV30	TGTGCCTGGAGAGGGACAGGGAGCAATCAGCCCCAGCATTTT	CAWRGTGSNQPQHF
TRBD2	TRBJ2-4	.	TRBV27	TGTGCCAGCAGTCTGGGACTAGCGGGTCGTAAAAACATTCAGTACTTC	CASSLGLAGRKNIQYF
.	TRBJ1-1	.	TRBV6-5	TGTGCCAGCAGTGACGGACCTGAAGCTTTCTTT	CASSDGPEAFF
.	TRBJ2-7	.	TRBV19	TGTGCCAGCCAGGGTTTAGGAAGGGAGCAGTACTTC	CASQGLGREQYF
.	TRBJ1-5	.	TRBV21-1	TGTGCCAGCAGCAAAATGGGGCTTGGTCCAGACAATCAGCCCCAGCATTTT	CASSKMGLGPDNQPQHF
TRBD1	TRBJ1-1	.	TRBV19	TGTGCCAGTAGGAAACGGACAGGGAAGATGAACACTGAAGCTTTCTTT	CASRKRTGKMNTEAFF
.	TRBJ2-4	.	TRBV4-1	TGCGCCAGCAGCCAAGATCGGGGCCGAGGAAATATTCAGTACTTC	CASSQDRGRGNIQYF
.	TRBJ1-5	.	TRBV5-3	TGTGCCAGAAGGCCGGTGTACAATCAGCCCCAGCATTTT	CARRPVYNQPQHF
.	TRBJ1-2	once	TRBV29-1	TGCAGCGTCAACCAGGGGACCGGGGGCTACACCTTC	CSVNQGTGGYTF
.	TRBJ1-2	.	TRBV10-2	TGCGCCAGCAGTGATTTTAATAACTATGGCTACACCTTC	CASSDFNNYGYTF
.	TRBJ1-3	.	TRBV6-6	TGTGCCAGCAGTTACTCCCCAGGGGTTGGAAACACCATATATTTT	CASSYSPGVGNTIYF
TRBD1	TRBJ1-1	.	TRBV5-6	TGTGCCAGCAGCAGTATTACAGGGGCGACTGGAGCTTTCTTT	CASSSITGATGAFF
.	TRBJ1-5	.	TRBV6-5	TGTGCCAGCAGTTATTCGGGGAGGGGAGTTGGGCAGCCCCAGCATTTT	CASSYSGRGVGQPQHF
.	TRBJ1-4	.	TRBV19	TGTGCCAGTAGTATTGGCGGGGGGACTAATGAAAAACTGTTTTTT	CASSIGGGTNEKLFF
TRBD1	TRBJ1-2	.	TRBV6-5	TGTGCCAGCAGTTACGAGGGGGCGGGTGGCTACACCTTC	CASSYEGAGGYTF
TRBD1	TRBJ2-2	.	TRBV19	TGTGCCAGTAACGAATACCTCAGGGGGCTCGCGAACACCGGGGAGCTGTTTTTT	CASNEYLRGLANTGELFF
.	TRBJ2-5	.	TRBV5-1	TGCGCCAGCAGCTTGGAGGACTATGGTCCGGAGACCCAGTACTTC	CASSLEDYGPETQYF
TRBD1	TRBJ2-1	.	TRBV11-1	TGTGCCAGCAGCACAGGGGTCAGCTCCTACAATGAGCAGTTCTTC	CASSTGVSSYNEQFF
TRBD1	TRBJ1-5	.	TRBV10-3	TGTGCCATCAGTGAGTCTGGACAGGGGAGGCAGCCCCAGCATTTT	CAISESGQGRQPQHF